These T cell receptor beta chains were read from a single sample in a study of T cell changes during pregnancy in multiple sclerosis. Produced via immunoSEQ multiplex PCR; TCRdb's table is partial and in-frame only. The sample lists tens of thousands of clones; 85% to 95% were seen once. The specimen comprised CD8+ T cells from peripheral blood mononuclear cells, sampled in the third trimester of pregnancy. The receptors derive from a female donor with multiple sclerosis, enrolled in a pregnancy study. Each CDR3 is given with its conserved first and last residue. A D gene is named only where the DNA matches it firmly. Where a row states a size, it is once, few, many or the class of an expanded clone; other rows omit it.

clone size	D gene	J gene	V gene	CDR3 DNA	CDR3 protein
NA	TRBD2	TRBJ2-3	TRBV28	TGTGCCAGCAGCTCAGCGGGAGTAAGAGTCGGGGGCACAGATACGCAGTATTTT	CASSSAGVRVGGTDTQYF
NA	NA	TRBJ1-2	TRBV11-2	TGTGCCAGCGAGCTTATGGGGCAGGGTATCGGCTATGGCTACACCTTC	CASELMGQGIGYGYTF
NA	TRBD1	TRBJ2-7	TRBV18	TGTGCCAGCTCACCGTTGGGACAGGGAAACTACGAGCAGTACTTC	CASSPLGQGNYEQYF
once	TRBD2	TRBJ2-7	TRBV4-1	TGCGCCAGCAGCCAAGAAGCGGGAGTGAACGAGCAGTACTTC	CASSQEAGVNEQYF
NA	NA	TRBJ1-1	TRBV25-1	TGTGCCAGCAGTGGCGGGATGAACACTGAAGCTTTCTTT	CASSGGMNTEAFF
NA	NA	TRBJ2-7	TRBV5-6	TGTGCCAGCAGCAATTCTCGCGAGCAGTACTTC	CASSNSREQYF
NA	NA	TRBJ2-2	TRBV28	TGTGCCAGCAGCCCTTTCGGGGAGCTGTTTTTT	CASSPFGELFF
NA	TRBD2	TRBJ2-7	TRBV28	TGTGCCAGCAGTTCACATGGGGACTACTACGAGCAGTACTTC	CASSSHGDYYEQYF
many	NA	TRBJ2-2	TRBV6-4	TGTGCCAGCAGTGGAGGGAACACCGGGGAGCTGTTTTTT	CASSGGNTGELFF
once	NA	TRBJ2-3	TRBV9	TGTGCCAGCAGCCCAACTGGGGCCCGCACAGATACGCAGTATTTT	CASSPTGARTDTQYF
NA	NA	TRBJ2-7	TRBV4-1	TGCGCCAGCAGCCAAGATCGAGGAAGTTATGCCTACGAGCAGTACTTC	CASSQDRGSYAYEQYF
NA	TRBD2	TRBJ2-1	TRBV6-1	TGTGCCAGCAGTGACCTAACTAGCGGGGTATACAATGAGCAGTTCTTC	CASSDLTSGVYNEQFF
NA	NA	TRBJ2-1	TRBV15	TGTGCCACCAGCAGAGAGCGGGACAATGAGCAGTTCTTC	CATSRERDNEQFF
NA	NA	TRBJ2-1	TRBV6-4	TGTGCCAGCCGGAGTCCCAGAGATGAGCAGTTCTTC	CASRSPRDEQFF
NA	NA	TRBJ2-1	TRBV9	TGTGCCAGCAGCGGGGTCCCCAGCGCGAATGAGCAGTTCTTC	CASSGVPSANEQFF
NA	NA	TRBJ2-5	TRBV7-6	TGTGCCAGCAGCTTAACTCACCAAGAGACCCAGTACTTC	CASSLTHQETQYF
NA	TRBD1	TRBJ2-7	TRBV30	TGTGCCTGGAGTAAGCCGGGACAGGGGATCTACGAGCAGTACTTC	CAWSKPGQGIYEQYF
NA	NA	TRBJ2-7	TRBV12-5	TGTGCTAGTGGCCGCGGATGGGCTTTGGTCAGGGCCTACGAGCAGTACTTC	CASGRGWALVRAYEQYF
NA	TRBD1	TRBJ1-5	TRBV7-2	TGTGCCAGCAGCCAGGGGGTTTCTGATCAGCCCCAGCATTTT	CASSQGVSDQPQHF
NA	NA	TRBJ2-1	TRBV7-9	TGTGCCAGCAGCTCCGGGTCAGGGGACCCTTGGGATGAGCAGTTCTTC	CASSSGSGDPWDEQFF
NA	NA	TRBJ2-7	TRBV28	TGTGCCAGTCGTCGGGAGTTATTCGACGAGCAGTACTTC	CASRRELFDEQYF
NA	NA	TRBJ1-1	TRBV27	TGTGCCAGCAGTTCCCCTTACGACAAGCAGAACACTGAAGCTTTCTTT	CASSSPYDKQNTEAFF
NA	NA	TRBJ2-1	TRBV7-3	TGTGCCAGCAGCTTAGGGGGGAGCAATGAGCAGTTCTTC	CASSLGGSNEQFF
NA	TRBD2	TRBJ2-7	TRBV14	TGTGCCAGCGGGTATCGGCGGGGGAATTTTTACGAGCAGTACTTC	CASGYRRGNFYEQYF
NA	NA	TRBJ1-1	TRBV18	TGTGCCAGCTCACCAGGGAAGGGGGAGACGAACACTGAAGCTTTCTTT	CASSPGKGETNTEAFF
NA	TRBD2	TRBJ2-1	TRBV7-7	TGTGCTAGCTCACCCGGGACCCCGGGGCGGGAGGGCAGCAATGAGCAGTTCTTC	CASSPGTPGREGSNEQFF
NA	TRBD1	TRBJ2-2	TRBV6-1	TGTGCCAGCAGTGAATACGGGACAGGGCTCTCCGGGGAGCTGTTTTTT	CASSEYGTGLSGELFF
NA	TRBD2	TRBJ2-1	TRBV27	TGTGCCAGCAGTTTATTACTAGCGGGGGGGCCTTTTGAGCAGTTCTTC	CASSLLLAGGPFEQFF
NA	NA	TRBJ2-3	TRBV2	TGTGCCAGCAGTGACAACACAGATACGCAGTATTTT	CASSDNTDTQYF
NA	TRBD1	TRBJ2-1	TRBV5-1	TGCGCCAGCAGCCCCGGGACAGGACCCTACAATGAGCAGTTCTTC	CASSPGTGPYNEQFF
NA	NA	TRBJ2-1	TRBV4-2	TGTGCCAGCAGCCAAGAAGAAGGGACAAGCTACAATGAGCAGTTCTTC	CASSQEEGTSYNEQFF
NA	NA	TRBJ2-3	TRBV27	TGTGCCAGCAGTTCAGTAGCGGCTCCAAGCACAGATACGCAGTATTTT	CASSSVAAPSTDTQYF
NA	NA	TRBJ2-7	TRBV13	TGTGCCAGCAGCCCCTACAGGGTCGGGGAGCAGTACTTC	CASSPYRVGEQYF
NA	NA	TRBJ1-1	TRBV5-5	TGTGCCAGCAGCTTGGATCCGGTAAACACTGAAGCTTTCTTT	CASSLDPVNTEAFF
NA	NA	TRBJ2-7	TRBV29-1	TGCAGCGTTCGGTCACAGGGTGTAATCTACGAGCAGTACTTC	CSVRSQGVIYEQYF
NA	NA	TRBJ2-2	TRBV11-2	TGTGCCAGCAGGGACAGCCTCGCAGTTGGCACCGGGGAGCTGTTTTTT	CASRDSLAVGTGELFF
NA	TRBD1	TRBJ1-6	TRBV27	TGTGCCAGCAGTTTATGGGCAGGGGGCTATTCACCCCTCCACTTT	CASSLWAGGYSPLHF
NA	TRBD2	TRBJ2-1	TRBV7-3	TGTGCCAGCAGCCCCAGACTAGCGGGGGGCCCCAGCACCTACAATGAGCAGTTCTTC	CASSPRLAGGPSTYNEQFF
many	NA	TRBJ2-7	TRBV11-2	TGTGCCAGCAGCTGGACCGACCAGGGTTTATCGGACGAGCAGTACTTC	CASSWTDQGLSDEQYF
NA	NA	TRBJ1-1	TRBV19	TGTGCCAGTACCCTATCCCTCATGAACACTGAAGCTTTCTTT	CASTLSLMNTEAFF
NA	NA	TRBJ2-7	TRBV11-2	TGTGCCAGCAGCTTACTCGGGGACAACTCCTACGAGCAGTACTTC	CASSLLGDNSYEQYF
NA	TRBD2	TRBJ2-5	TRBV30	TGTGCCTGGACGGGAGGGGGTGGATCAGAGACCCAGTACTTC	CAWTGGGGSETQYF
medium-sized	TRBD2	TRBJ2-3	TRBV14	TGTGCCAGCAGCCAAGTTGCTAGCGGGGGTGCAGATACGCAGTATTTT	CASSQVASGGADTQYF
NA	NA	TRBJ1-4	TRBV19	TGTGCCAGTAGTATGGACAGCACTGCAACTAATGAAAAACTGTTTTTT	CASSMDSTATNEKLFF
once	NA	TRBJ1-5	TRBV14	TGTGCCAGCAGCCAAAGTGGGGGGGTGGGGCAGCCCCAGCATTTT	CASSQSGGVGQPQHF
NA	NA	TRBJ2-3	TRBV7-3	TGTGCCAGCAGCTTAAACATCGCCGAGGGACACACAGATACGCAGTATTTT	CASSLNIAEGHTDTQYF
NA	TRBD1	TRBJ1-4	TRBV27	TGTGCCAGCAGTCGAGGGGCCGGGACAGGGCCCCTCTCTAATGAAAAACTGTTTTTT	CASSRGAGTGPLSNEKLFF
NA	NA	TRBJ2-7	TRBV5-6	TGTGCCAGCAGCTTGGGGGGGGTGGGCAGCGAGCAGTACTTC	CASSLGGVGSEQYF
NA	TRBD1	TRBJ2-1	TRBV4-3	TGCGCCAGCAGCCAAGATTACAGGGGACCCTACAATGAGCAGTTCTTC	CASSQDYRGPYNEQFF
NA	NA	TRBJ2-7	TRBV28	TGTGCCAGCAGCCCACGGCGGGACAGCTGGAGCGAGCAGTACTTC	CASSPRRDSWSEQYF
NA	TRBD2	TRBJ2-5	TRBV18	TGTGCCAGCTCACCGACTAGCGGGGAAGAGACCCAGTACTTC	CASSPTSGEETQYF
NA	NA	TRBJ2-4	TRBV27	TGTGCCAGCAGTCCCCTTGGCCTAGCCAAAAACATTCAGTACTTC	CASSPLGLAKNIQYF